Below are 5 T cell receptor beta chains sequenced from a single sample in a study of cytomegalovirus exposure and HLA in healthy donors (dated by TCRdb to 2016 to 2017). Receptor amplification or capture employed the immunoSEQ multiplex PCR assay. The multiplex PCR relied on a mix of 60 forward primers for TCR Vbeta segments and 13 reverse primers for TCR Jbeta segments. TCRdb limited this immuneACCESS table to in-frame rearrangements with V and J called. A share of clones is missing; checked studies link under half to unresolved V genes, and the rest is unexplained. The sample includes about 120,000 clones, with around 72% observed a single time. Jointly, the top ten make up more than 3% of the sample. The specimen sequenced was PBMCs. The receptor set was obtained from a man younger than 40 in good health and CMV-seronegative.

The chain joins TRBV6-5 to TRBJ2-5, with D uncertain. The germline gives CDR1 MNHEY, CDR2 SVGAGI. CDR3 size: 15 residues. The V and J ends lost 3 bases and 1 base respectively, with 12 bases between them. The CDR3 sequence: CASSYSPLTQETQYF. DNA of the CDR3: TGTGCCAGCAGTTATAGCCCGCTAACCCAAGAGACCCAGTACTTC.

The V and J genes are TRBV5-1 and TRBJ1-1; D not resolved. The ends were cut back, 2 bases at V and 2 bases at J, with 10 bases in the middle. Germline CDR1 and CDR2: SGHRS and YFSETQ. The CDR3 spans 14 residues. This chain's CDR3 is CASSFRGINTEAFF. The CDR3 coding sequence is TGCGCCAGCAGCTTCCGGGGAATTAACACTGAAGCTTTCTTT.

The sample holds one count of this clone. The genes are TRBV19 and TRBJ2-7; TRBD1 matches at 10 bases. Germline values: CDR1 LNHDA, CDR2 SQIVND (reference sequence). This CDR3 comprises 16 residues. The junction had 9 bases not matched to a gene; V was cut back by 3 bases and J by 4 bases. CDR3: CASSIGRRDRGYEQYF. The CDR3 nucleotides are TGTGCCAGTAGTATCGGGCGCCGGGACAGGGGTTACGAGCAGTACTTC.

This clone was seen more than once but under ten times. The genes are TRBV11-2 and TRBJ2-1; 7 nucleotides agree with TRBD1. CDR3 size: 14 residues. The germline V gene has CDR1 SGHAT and CDR2 FQNNGV. V lost 5 bases and J lost 5; bases outside the gene matches: 6. The CDR3 spells CASSLRDRDNEQFF. The CDR3 DNA sequence: TGTGCCAGCAGCCTGAGGGACAGAGACAATGAGCAGTTCTTC.

This chain connects TRBV11-2 to TRBJ2-1, with 7 bases aligning to TRBD1. This CDR3 is 17 amino acids long. The germline V gene encodes CDR1 SGHAT and CDR2 FQNNGV. Trimming at V came to 3 bases and at J to 0 bases, leaving 8 bases not matched to a gene. The CDR3 DNA is TGTGCCAGCAGCTTCACCAAGGGGGCGAGCTCCTACAATGAGCAGTTCTTC. As protein: CASSFTKGASSYNEQFF.